This T cell receptor beta chain was observed in a study of beta chain features in type 1 diabetes. Study in general: Sorted cells numbering roughly 98,000,000 were examined across all samples. Study-wide results and caveats: Junctions at VDJ sites from type 1 diabetes patients had fewer insertions and more deletions. Moderate but significant shortening of TCRB CDR3s was recorded in all four CD4+ subsets from Type 1 diabetes patients. cDNA sequencing could over-represent cells with high TCR expression.

Sequencing targeted expressed TCRB transcripts, as all isolated RNA had been reverse transcribed. The assay was immunoSEQ multiplex PCR, and TCRdb's table has in-frame clones only and misses some. The repertoire has 150,000 to 200,000 clones, almost 65% of them found once; the top ten carry nearly 0.09%. In regard to this clone: Its specificity is not known.

Germline CDR1 is LGHNA and CDR2 is YSLEER. The length of the CDR3 is 15 residues. The trim removed 4 bases at V and 0 bases at J, leaving 1 base unmatched. The rearrangement uses TRBV4-3 and TRBJ2-1; 9 bases align to TRBD2. The TCR was taken from a man in his thirties or forties with type 1 diabetes. The sample was naive CD4+ T cells from blood. CDR3 nucleotides: TGCGCCAGCAGCCGACTAGCGGACTCCTACAATGAGCAGTTCTTC. It is translated as CASSRLADSYNEQFF.